These T cell receptor beta chains were read from a single sample in a study of shared clonotypes between healthy human individuals. Repertoires were generated with immunoSEQ multiplex PCR, while TCRdb's copy carries only in-frame clones and drops some. The sample lists more than 550,000 clones; just under 75% were seen once. The sample was memory CD4+ T cells sorted from blood. These receptors were taken from a woman aged 30 to 39 in good health. Each CDR3 is given with its conserved first and last residue.

j_call v_call cdr3_aa
TRBJ2-7 TRBV6-5 CASSYLGQGEQYF
TRBJ2-3 TRBV19 CASKASGRSLHTQYF
TRBJ2-1 TRBV5-1 CASRGPMTAGEQFF
TRBJ1-5 TRBV19 CASSMYGNGNQPQHF
TRBJ2-1 TRBV6-5 CASRRDNYNEQFF
TRBJ2-1 TRBV27 CASSLQTPGTLTYNEQFF
TRBJ1-5 TRBV15 CATSRDNSHNQPQHF
TRBJ2-1 TRBV5-1 CASSPGTTYNEQFF
TRBJ2-1 TRBV6-4 CASSAGRRSYNEQFF
TRBJ2-5 TRBV5-4 CASSLDRGQQETQYF
TRBJ1-2 TRBV28 CASSSQPGVENGYTF
TRBJ2-1 TRBV7-9 CASKGFGEQFF
TRBJ2-7 TRBV15 CATSNPADSNYEQYF
TRBJ1-2 TRBV10-1 CASSDWGVYGYTF
TRBJ2-1 TRBV5-4 CASSLFRLGGGDEQFF
TRBJ2-5 TRBV4-1 CASSRGHSPQETQYF
TRBJ1-2 TRBV28 CASTTSQGRKGYTF
TRBJ2-3 TRBV2 CASLIQLGGAANTDTQYF
TRBJ2-7 TRBV2 CASSVGRIAYEQYF
TRBJ1-5 TRBV6-4 CASSDSSQGWQPQHF
TRBJ2-1 TRBV6-5 CASSFTGTSGYNEQFF
TRBJ2-2 TRBV7-8 CASSLIASGELFF
TRBJ1-2 TRBV7-2 CASSLMGGQGRMGGYTF
TRBJ2-1 TRBV2 CASSVLDEQFF
TRBJ2-1 TRBV4-2 CASSQGQGPWNEQFF
TRBJ2-2 TRBV2 CASRAGTYNTGELFF
TRBJ2-2 TRBV5-1 CASSLAVGTGELFF
TRBJ2-1 TRBV5-1 CANQREPHNEQFF
TRBJ2-1 TRBV5-1 CASSLALSPNSYNEQFF
TRBJ1-4 TRBV30 CAWTSDGYGLGKLFF
TRBJ1-5 TRBV2 CASSEIYRSQPQHF
TRBJ1-2 TRBV5-6 CASSLVPGQGANYGYTF
TRBJ2-1 TRBV6-1 CASSDGGIINEQFF
TRBJ1-2 TRBV19 CASSKTGVGYTF
TRBJ2-7 TRBV7-2 CASSHREAYEQYF
TRBJ2-2 TRBV9 CASSVDSNTGELFF
TRBJ2-1 TRBV27 CASRQGLGNEQFF
TRBJ1-2 TRBV27 CASSPAGQGIYGYTF
TRBJ1-2 TRBV29-1 CSVGAGANYGYTF
TRBJ1-1 TRBV15 CATSNDRVAEAFF
TRBJ2-5 TRBV14 CASSYRLGATETQYF
TRBJ2-5 TRBV2 CASSAAGRQETQYF
TRBJ2-2 TRBV5-1 CASSLGSAVGELFF
TRBJ1-2 TRBV28 CASSFGRLYGYTF
TRBJ2-7 TRBV5-1 CASSLTSGPYEQYF
TRBJ2-7 TRBV21-1 CASSKGGEQYF
TRBJ2-3 TRBV29-1 CSGSGGVAGRTDTQYF
TRBJ1-2 TRBV9 CASSGSTGAINYGYTF
TRBJ1-3 TRBV6-1 CASSLHTSSGNTIYF
TRBJ1-3 TRBV9 CASSVGLRQNSGNTIYF
TRBJ2-7 TRBV6-5 CASSYAQGGDYEQYF
TRBJ2-1 TRBV4-1 CASSSRTRTYNEQFF